This TCR beta chain was recorded in a study of Ad26.COV2.S vaccination and SARS-CoV-2 variants. Findings and limits, study-wide: Responses of spike-specific T cells (both CD8+ and CD4+) reportedly showed substantial breadth after vaccination.

Germline-derived CDR1 and CDR2 are SGHNT and YYREEE (reference sequence). This CDR3 region has 15 residues. V dropped 0 bases and J dropped 1; count of bases not matched to a gene: 4. Turning to this clone: Its antigen is unidentified.

The protocol was immunoSEQ multiplex PCR, while the TCRdb copy is restricted to in-frame clones and leaves out a portion. The data contain under 95,000 clones, roughly 85% of them seen just once; the ten biggest clones take up 15% to 20%. The chain recombines TRBV5-4 with TRBJ2-7, with 7 bases identical to TRBD1. The receptor comes from a human donor who had recovered from COVID-19. The sequencing used peripheral blood, collected after recovery from COVID-19. Here the CDR3 reads CASSLGGGASYEQYF. The CDR3 DNA is TGTGCCAGCAGCTTGGGAGGGGGCGCATCCTACGAGCAGTACTTC.